The 8 T cell receptor beta chains below come from one sample, sequenced in a study of T cells in women clearing cervical HPV infection (dated by TCRdb to about 2018). The method was the immunoSEQ multiplex PCR assay. The clones in this table, taken by TCRdb from immuneACCESS, are in-frame only. Not every clone is retained; where verified, under half of the shortfall comes from an unresolved V gene, and the cause of the rest is unknown. The table for this sample records tens of thousands of clones. The ten largest make up under 7.5% of the sample. The sample was blood buffy coat. These receptors all come from a woman between 18 and 70 years old with a cervical HPV16 infection that either progressed to CIN3+ or cleared (not recorded which).

The sequenced CDR3 bases are TGTGCCAGTAGTATAGGCCCAGGACAAGAGACC. Translating gives CASSIGPGQET. The complete CDR3 reads CASSIGPGQETQYF. The chain combines TRBV19 with TRBJ2-5; D unresolved. The read halts 3 residues ahead of the CDR3 end, with the missing end drawn from the germline J gene. V was shortened by 1 base and J by 2 bases, with 8 bases between the two germline ends. The CDR3 is 14 residues long. CDR1 and CDR2 from the germline V gene are LNHDA and SQIVND (reference sequence). The whole variable domain, filled in from reference TRBV19 and TRBJ2-5, reads DGGITQSPKYLFRKEGQNVTLSCEQNLNHDAMYWYRQDPGQGLRLIYYSQIVNDFQKGDIAEGYSVSREKKESFPLTVTSAQKNPTAFYLCASSIGPGQETQYFGPGTRLLVL.

In regard to this clone: The CDR3 end lies 3 residues beyond the end of the read and is filled in from the germline J gene. The gene calls are TRBV20-1 and TRBJ1-5, with D possibly being TRBD1 (5 bases). The germline V gene has CDR1 DFQATT and CDR2 SNEGSKA (reference sequence). V gave up 6 bases and J gave up 6 bases, with 15 bases separating them. The CDR3 has 13 amino acids. CDR3 amino acids: CSARGAGGQPQHF. CDR3 bases read: TGCAGTGCGCGAGGGGCAGGTGGTCAGCCC.

Here the CDR3 reads CASSPLGQLEETQYF. The sequenced CDR3 bases are TGTGCCAGCAGTCCCCTAGGACAGCTTGAGGAGACC. The V call is TRBV11-2, the J call TRBJ2-5; weak D call: TRBD1 (6 bases). The DNA ends 3 residues before the CDR3 does, and the rest of the CDR3 is filled in from the germline J gene. The CDR3 totals 15 residues. Trimming shortened V by 6 bases and J by 5 bases, and 19 bases separated the two germline ends. Germline V gene data show CDR1 as SGHAT and CDR2 as FQNNGV. Complete variable domain (other parts from reference TRBV11-2 and TRBJ2-5): EAGVAQSPRYKIIEKRQSVAFWCNPISGHATLYWYQQILGQGPKLLIQFQNNGVVDDSQLPKDRFSAERLKGVDSTLKIQPAKLEDSAVYLCASSPLGQLEETQYFGPGTRLLVL.

Concerning this clone: Read sequence stops 3 residues before the CDR3 end, and the germline J gene provides the missing end. The V gene is TRBV5-1, the J gene TRBJ2-5; 10 nucleotides agree with TRBD2. V lost 0 bases and J lost 1; bases outside the gene matches: 3. The CDR3 sequence is 16 residues long. Germline CDR1 reads SGHRS; CDR2 reads YFSETQ. The sequenced CDR3 bases are TGCGCCAGCAGCTTGGAGGTAGCGGGGGGCCAAGAGACC. Translation gives CASSLEVAGGQET. The entire CDR3 protein is CASSLEVAGGQETQYF. Together with reference TRBV5-1 and TRBJ2-5, the CDR3 gives the full variable domain: KAGVTQTPRYLIKTRGQQVTLSCSPISGHRSVSWYQQTPGQGLQFLFEYFSETQRNKGNFPGRFSGRQFSNSRSEMNVSTLELGDSALYLCASSLEVAGGQETQYFGPGTRLLVL.

A note on this clone: The read halts 3 residues ahead of the CDR3 end, with the missing end drawn from the germline J gene. The chain recombines TRBV5-1 with TRBJ1-2; the D is unclear. The CDR3 has 16 residues. Germline CDR1 SGHRS, CDR2 YFSETQ. The sequenced CDR3 bases are TGCGCCAGCAGCTTGGGTAATGAGTTACTGAAGATCGGC. Amino acids: CASSLGNELLKIG. The complete CDR3 protein is CASSLGNELLKIGYTF. Using reference TRBV5-1 and TRBJ1-2 for the parts outside the CDR3, the full variable domain is KAGVTQTPRYLIKTRGQQVTLSCSPISGHRSVSWYQQTPGQGLQFLFEYFSETQRNKGNFPGRFSGRQFSNSRSEMNVSTLELGDSALYLCASSLGNELLKIGYTFGSGTRLTVV.

CDR3 loop: CASRDMTSGGPTYEQYF. The sequenced CDR3 bases are TGCGCCAGCAGAGATATGACTAGCGGGGGGCCAACCTACGAG. The rearrangement joins TRBV5-1 to TRBJ2-7, with 13 bases fitting TRBD2. From the germline J gene comes the end of the CDR3, since the read stops 3 residues before it. Losses at the gene ends were 5 bases for V and 2 bases for J; bases not matched to a gene: 10. Germline V gene lookup returns CDR1 SGHRS and CDR2 YFSETQ. The CDR3 has 17 residues.

Remarks on this clone: The read ends 3 residues early relative to the CDR3; the germline J gene fills the gap. V gene TRBV11-2 combines with J gene TRBJ2-2; 10 bases match TRBD1. CDR1 is SGHAT, CDR2 FQNNGV, per germline. This CDR3 region has 15 residues. The V and J ends lost 5 bases and 3 bases, in that order; junction bases with no gene match: 3. The CDR3 DNA, read in part, is TGTGCCAGCAGCCGACAGGGGGCTGACACCGGGGAG. Amino acids: CASSRQGADTGE. The entire CDR3 sequence reads CASSRQGADTGELFF. Full variable domain (missing parts from reference TRBV11-2 and TRBJ2-2): EAGVAQSPRYKIIEKRQSVAFWCNPISGHATLYWYQQILGQGPKLLIQFQNNGVVDDSQLPKDRFSAERLKGVDSTLKIQPAKLEDSAVYLCASSRQGADTGELFFGEGSRLTVL.

As for this clone: The read halts 3 residues ahead of the CDR3 end, with the missing end drawn from the germline J gene. This chain joins TRBV18 and TRBJ2-7; D gene ambiguous. Germline values: CDR1 KGHSH, CDR2 LQKENI. The CDR3 consists of 13 residues. Trimming took 3 bases from V and 1 from J, leaving 7 bases between them. The CDR3 DNA, read in part, is TGTGCCAGCTCACCGTCAGAATCCTACGAG. Residues: CASSPSESYE. The CDR3, in full, reads CASSPSESYEQYF.